Reported below is one TCR beta chain. As yet, its antigen is unknown. This specimen belongs to a study of early T cells in non-severe SARS-CoV-2 infection. At the level of the study: The sequenced material was bulk RNA from unsorted whole blood, and its chains were unpaired. Study findings and constraints: The study's VDJdb matching favored anti-spike CD8 responses and missed private and CD4 specificities.

Attachment of unique molecular identifiers was made to individual cDNA molecules. Each CDR3 protein is one row after TCRdb ran MiXCR on the 5' RACE reads. The data contain around 50,000 distinct CDR3 sequences, 10% to 15% of them singletons. V lost 6 bases, J lost 0 bases, and 4 bases stayed unmatched. Germline V gene data show CDR1 as DFQATT and CDR2 as SNEGSKA (reference sequence). The CDR3 has 14 amino acids. This sequence joins TRBV20-1 and TRBJ1-5; TRBD1 matches 8 bases. The TCR comes from an adult who was a healthcare worker with PCR-confirmed SARS-CoV-2 infection or an uninfected control (not recorded which). The sample comprised whole blood. CDR3: CSARTGFSNQPQHF. The CDR3 coding sequence is TGCAGTGCCCGGACAGGGTTTAGCAATCAGCCCCAGCATTTT.